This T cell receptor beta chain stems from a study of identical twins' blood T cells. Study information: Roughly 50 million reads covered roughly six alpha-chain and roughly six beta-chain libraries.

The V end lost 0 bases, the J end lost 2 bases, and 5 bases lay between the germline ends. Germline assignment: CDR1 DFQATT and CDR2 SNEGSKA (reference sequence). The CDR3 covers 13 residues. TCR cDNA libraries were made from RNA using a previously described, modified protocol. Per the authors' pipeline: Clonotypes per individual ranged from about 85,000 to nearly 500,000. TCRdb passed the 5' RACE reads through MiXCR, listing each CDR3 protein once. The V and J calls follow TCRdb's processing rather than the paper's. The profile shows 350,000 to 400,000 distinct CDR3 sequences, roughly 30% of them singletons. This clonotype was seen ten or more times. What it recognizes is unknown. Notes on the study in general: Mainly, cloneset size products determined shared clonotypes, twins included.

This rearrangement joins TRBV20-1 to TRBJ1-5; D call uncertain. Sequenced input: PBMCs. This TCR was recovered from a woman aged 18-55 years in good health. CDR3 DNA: TGCAGTGCTAGAGAGGGCGGCAATCAGCCCCAGCATTTT. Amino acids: CSAREGGNQPQHF.